This T cell receptor (beta chain) stems from a study of OX40 agonist ivuxolimab in advanced cancers. Germline CDR1 MDHEN, CDR2 SYDVKM. V gave up 1 base and J gave up 4 bases, with 7 bases separating them. The CDR3 sequence is 13 residues long. Whole-study results and caveats: Low levels of normalized T-cell clonal expansion also appeared in some nonresponders.

This clone was observed a few times. What it binds is unknown. Sequencing used immunoSEQ multiplex PCR; TCRdb keeps in-frame clones, though not all of them. The sample lists 50,000 to 75,000 clones; roughly 89% were seen once. The sequences come from CD4+ or CD8+ T cells sorted from blood, collected in a trial of the OX40 agonist ivuxolimab. This TCR derives from an adult with an advanced solid tumor such as melanoma, head and neck, liver or kidney cancer. The chain recombines TRBV28 with TRBJ1-1, with a weak D call TRBD1 (6 bases). CDR3 nucleotides: TGTGCCAGCAGTTTATCAGGGGTCACTGAAGCTTTCTTT. Translation gives CASSLSGVTEAFF.